This T cell receptor beta chain came from a study of graft-versus-host responses after intestinal transplantation. Study information: Isolated intestinal, liver-intestinal, or multivisceral transplants had been given to the recipients. Every recipient underwent anti-thymocyte globulin induction, then tacrolimus and steroids for 2 to 3 years.

Some clones are missing from TCRdb's copy, which holds only in-frame ones; the method was immunoSEQ multiplex PCR. The sample has 75,000 to 95,000 clones, 85% to 95% seen once. Per germline, CDR1 SEHNR and CDR2 FQNEAQ (reference sequence). V lost 1 base to trimming and J lost 0 bases, with 9 bases between them. The length of the CDR3 is 15 residues. To note about this clone: Its antigen is not known.

This clonotype was obtained from a human donor who received an intestinal transplant. This chain uses TRBV7-9 with TRBJ1-1; D uncertain. This sample comprised unstimulated CD8+ T cells sorted from spleen or lymph node cells, obtained before intestinal transplant. CDR3 amino acids: CASSLGAGMNTEAFF. CDR3 in DNA: TGTGCCAGCAGCTTAGGTGCGGGAATGAACACTGAAGCTTTCTTT.